This entry lists 16 T cell receptor beta chains sequenced from one sample in a study of Graves' ophthalmopathy and Graves' hyperthyroidism. As the template, RNA transcripts were used to amplify TCR beta CDR3 regions. Amplification began with first-round RT-PCR using HTBI primers, then second-round multiplex PCR was performed. TCRdb independently ran MiXCR on the multiplex PCR reads; one entry per CDR3 protein. The sample records about 660,000 distinct CDR3 sequences, just over 40% being singletons. The material sequenced was peripheral blood. The receptor source for this set is an adult man with Graves' ophthalmopathy.

In this sample, this clonotype turned up a few times. In nucleotides, the CDR3 is TGTGCCAGCAGCCTCATTGCCCAGGGGAAAGCGGGGGAGCTGTTTTTT. Residues: CASSLIAQGKAGELFF. The J gene is TRBJ2-2, the V gene TRBV5-5, with D perhaps matching TRBD1 (6 bases). CDR1 and CDR2 (germline): SGHKS, YYEKEE (reference sequence). The CDR3 covers 16 residues. The V end lost 4 bases, the J end lost 8 bases, and 21 bases lay between the germline ends.

This clonotype has a count of ten or more. CDR3 amino acids: CASSIVPGTIYEQYF. As DNA, the CDR3 is TGTGCCAGTAGTATAGTTCCCGGGACAATCTACGAGCAGTACTTC. The chain has TRBV19 and TRBJ2-7; a possible D gene is TRBD1 (6 bases). CDR1 LNHDA and CDR2 SQIVND come from the germline V gene (reference sequence). CDR3 length equals 15 residues. Trimming removed 1 base from V and 3 bases from J, with 13 bases in between.

V and J are TRBV20-1 and TRBJ1-3; the D gene is possibly TRBD1 (5 bases). Trimming took 0 bases from V and 2 from J, leaving 8 bases between them. Germline V gene sequence: CDR1 DFQATT, CDR2 SNEGSKA (reference sequence). The length of the CDR3 is 14 residues. CDR3: CSARDRQTGNTIYF. The CDR3, as DNA: TGCAGTGCTAGAGATCGACAGACTGGAAACACCATATATTTT.

The chain combines TRBV10-3 with TRBJ1-4; D gene unclear. The germline V gene has CDR1 ENHRY and CDR2 SYGVKD. V lost 7 bases and J 4 bases, leaving 10 bases between the germline ends. This CDR3 spans 13 amino acids. CDR3 sequence reads: CAIKGNYNEKLFF. Written as DNA, the CDR3 is TGTGCCATCAAGGGCAACTATAATGAAAAACTGTTTTTT.

This clonotype was found many times. This chain links TRBV19 with TRBJ2-5; perhaps D is TRBD1 or TRBD2 (6 bases each). CDR1 is LNHDA, CDR2 SQIVND, per germline (reference sequence). This CDR3 has 16 residues. V shed 5 bases and J shed 5 bases, with 21 bases lying between them. The CDR3 sequence is CASSVTNRAAGETQYF. The CDR3 region has the DNA TGTGCCAGTAGTGTGACCAACAGGGCGGCGGGGGAGACCCAGTACTTC.

The chain couples TRBV3-1 to TRBJ1-4; D gene uncertain. Germline values: CDR1 LGHDT, CDR2 YNNKEL (reference sequence). V was shortened by 2 bases and J by 7 bases, with 14 bases between the two germline ends. The CDR3 runs to 15 residues. The CDR3 loop is CASSQNSPRSEKLFF. The CDR3 region has the DNA TGTGCCAGCAGCCAAAACTCCCCCAGGAGTGAAAAACTGTTTTTT. Full variable domain (missing parts from reference TRBV3-1 and TRBJ1-4): DTAVSQTPKYLVTQMGNDKSIKCEQNLGHDTMYWYKQDSKKFLKIMFSYNNKELIINETVPNRFSPKSPDKAHLNLHINSLELGDSAVYFCASSQNSPRSEKLFFGSGTQLSVL.

The rearrangement links TRBV25-1 to TRBJ2-7; maybe TRBD1 (7 bases). The J call may be incorrect, as the DNA end agrees better with TRBJ2-1. Germline CDR1 reads MGHDK; CDR2 reads SYGVNS. The CDR3 extends over 16 amino acids. The CDR3 reads CASRGRSSRGASPQFF. CDR3 DNA sequence: TGTGCCAGCAGAGGAAGGTCTAGCAGGGGGGCCTCGCCGCAGTTCTTC.

The chain combines TRBV30 with TRBJ1-5; a weak D match, TRBD1 (6 bases). In germline, CDR1 is GTSNPN, CDR2 SVGIG (reference sequence). V lost 5 bases to trimming and J lost 4 bases, with 15 bases between them. CDR3 length equals 14 residues. CDR3 amino acids: CAWDRGQGNQPQHF. In DNA, the CDR3 is TGTGCCTGGGACCGGGGGCAGGGAAATCAGCCCCAGCATTTT.

This clonotype was detected ten times or more. V and J are TRBV9 and TRBJ2-2, with D unclear. The CDR3 has 12 amino acids. CDR1 SGDLS and CDR2 YYNGEE come from the germline V gene. The V gene lost 6 bases and the J gene lost 5 bases, with 8 bases spanning the gap. CDR3: CASKQETGELFF. The CDR3 nucleotides read TGTGCCAGCAAGCAGGAGACCGGGGAGCTGTTTTTT.

By share, this clonotype ranks as medium-sized. The chain uses TRBV2 and TRBJ1-6; tentatively, D is TRBD1 (6 bases). V lost 9 bases, J lost 6 bases, and 12 bases lay in between. The CDR3 has 13 amino acids. The V gene's germline CDR1 is SNHLY and CDR2 FYNNEI. The CDR3 loop reads CASEQGTNSPLHF. The CDR3 DNA follows: TGTGCCAGTGAACAGGGAACTAATTCACCCCTCCACTTT.

J is TRBJ1-6 and V is TRBV2; D uncertain. The CDR3 consists of 11 residues. V was trimmed by 1 base and J by 14 bases, leaving 6 bases between them. Germline V gene data show CDR1 as SNHLY and CDR2 as FYNNEI. As DNA, the CDR3 is TGTGCCAGCAGTGAAGACGGCGCCCTCCACTTT. It is translated as CASSEDGALHF.

This clonotype was seen a single time. The chain links TRBV15 to TRBJ1-3; D not resolved. Germline CDR1 LNHNV, CDR2 YYDKDF (reference sequence). This CDR3 is 13 amino acids long. With 1 base removed from V and 4 bases from J, the gap between germline ends came to 5 bases. The CDR3 sequence is CATSRVAGNTIYF. CDR3 in DNA: TGTGCCACCAGCAGAGTAGCGGGAAACACCATATATTTT. The complete variable domain, with remaining parts taken from reference TRBV15 and TRBJ1-3, reads DAMVIQNPRYQVTQFGKPVTLSCSQTLNHNVMYWYQQKSSQAPKLLFHYYDKDFNNEADTPDNFQSRRPNTSFCFLDIRSPGLGDTAMYLCATSRVAGNTIYFGEGSWLTVV.

V is TRBV2 and J is TRBJ2-7; 15 bases align to TRBD2. J was trimmed by 2 bases and V by 10 bases; bases with no gene match: 6. This CDR3 is 15 amino acids long. The germline CDR1 and CDR2 sequences are SNHLY and FYNNEI. This CDR3 reads CANLGLAGGTYEQYF. CDR3 nucleotides: TGTGCCAACCTGGGACTAGCGGGGGGAACCTACGAGCAGTACTTC.

V usage is TRBV10-3 and J usage is TRBJ2-7; D may be TRBD1 (5 bases). The ends were cut back, 9 bases at V and 2 bases at J, with 14 bases in the middle. This CDR3 region has 13 residues. Germline CDR1 ENHRY, CDR2 SYGVKD. The CDR3 protein is CAIAWAGTYEQYF. The CDR3 region has the DNA TGTGCCATTGCGTGGGCAGGGACCTACGAGCAGTACTTC.

This clonotype was seen repeatedly, ten times or more. The gene calls are TRBV7-2 and TRBJ2-7; D possibly corresponds to TRBD2 (5 bases). V lost 0 bases, J lost 2 bases, and 17 bases lay in between. CDR3 size: 17 residues. Germline values: CDR1 SGHTA, CDR2 FQGNSA. CDR3 protein: CASSLAFPGGHPYEQYF. The DNA for the CDR3 is TGTGCCAGCAGCTTAGCCTTCCCGGGCGGGCACCCCTACGAGCAGTACTTC.

The J gene is TRBJ1-5, the V gene TRBV27; the D gene is possibly TRBD1 (6 bases). Looked up from germline, CDR1 is MNHEY and CDR2 is SMNVEV (reference sequence). V was clipped by 6 bases and J by 6 bases, with 12 bases between them. The CDR3 consists of 13 residues. The CDR3 bases are TGTGCCAGCAGCTCAGGGGAGGGTCAGCCCCAGCATTTT. It is translated as CASSSGEGQPQHF.